This TCR beta chain was profiled in a study of radiotherapy plus CTLA-4 blockade in lung cancer. Overall study context: Of the patients, 15% to 20% showed objective responses and 31% attained disease control. Regarding the study as a whole: After treatment with radiotherapy plus ipilimumab, TCR clones that came from the tumor expanded in blood.

As concerns this clone: Antigen: not known.

The repertoire was sequenced with immunoSEQ multiplex PCR; TCRdb's copy has only in-frame clones and lacks some. The sample holds 90,000 to 95,000 clones, 83% seen once. Focal radiation with ipilimumab CTLA-4 blockade was given to patients with chemo-refractory metastatic non-small-cell lung cancer. Germline V gives CDR1 SGHAT, CDR2 FQNNGV. The CDR3 extends over 16 amino acids. With 3 bases removed from V and 2 bases from J, the gap between germline ends came to 16 bases. This TCR was recovered from a human donor with non-small cell lung cancer who had stable disease on radiotherapy plus ipilimumab. The rearrangement uses TRBV11-2 and TRBJ2-5; D is possibly TRBD2 (6 bases). The specimen comprised peripheral blood, sampled from a patient treated with radiotherapy plus ipilimumab. CDR3: CASSFTSLGPQETQYF. The CDR3, as DNA: TGTGCCAGCAGCTTTACTAGCCTCGGACCTCAAGAGACCCAGTACTTC.